The next 8 T cell receptor beta chains were all read from a single sample in a study of regulatory T cells in long-lasting Graves disease. Indicated time point: newly diagnosed GD, antithyroid drugs for less than 3 months. The TCR library was prepared using RNA isolated from PBMCs. The authors built TCR beta libraries using iRepertoire HTBI primers and Arm-PCR of CDR3 regions. TCRdb ran MiXCR on the multiplex PCR reads and lists one entry per CDR3 protein. This table holds under 800,000 distinct CDR3 sequences, roughly 15% found once. The same data also went into a second study, on T cells in Graves' hyperthyroidism and ophthalmopathy.

The sequenced sample was peripheral blood mononuclear cells (PBMCs), obtained at new diagnosis, from a patient treated with antithyroid drugs. The receptors were sampled from a woman aged 25 to 45 with Graves disease.

The CDR3 is CASSAGQPSYEQYF. The CDR3 DNA is TGTGCCAGCAGCGCGGGACAGCCCTCCTACGAGCAGTACTTC. The V call is TRBV9, the J call TRBJ2-7; 7 positions match TRBD1. Losses at the gene ends were 3 bases for V and 0 bases for J; bases not matched to a gene: 3. Germline V gives CDR1 SGDLS, CDR2 YYNGEE. The CDR3 runs 14 residues.

This clonotype was recorded many times. This chain uses TRBV7-8 with TRBJ2-2; 7 bases agree with TRBD2. With V trimmed by 5 bases and J by 7 bases, 1 base remained unmatched. Germline CDR1 SGHVS, CDR2 FQNEAQ. The CDR3 is 12 residues long. For the CDR3, the DNA is TGTGCCAGCAGCCGGGGGGTCGGGGAGCTGTTTTTT. Translation: CASSRGVGELFF. The full variable domain, rest sourced from reference TRBV7-8 and TRBJ2-2, is GAGVSQSPRYKVAKRGQDVALRCDPISGHVSLFWYQQALGQGPEFLTYFQNEAQLDKSGLPSDRFFAERPEGSVSTLKIQRTQQEDSAVYLCASSRGVGELFFGEGSRLTVL.

This clonotype has just a few counts. The rearrangement uses TRBV3-1 and TRBJ1-1; weak D call: TRBD1 (5 bases). V lost 2 bases, J lost 4 bases, and 11 bases lay in between. Germline CDR1 reads LGHDT; CDR2 reads YNNKEL (reference sequence). The CDR3 is 14 residues long. CDR3 sequence reads: CASSQMGRGTEAFF. The CDR3 region has the DNA TGTGCCAGCAGCCAAATGGGGCGGGGCACTGAAGCTTTCTTT. The variable domain in full, with the rest retrieved from reference TRBV3-1 and TRBJ1-1, is DTAVSQTPKYLVTQMGNDKSIKCEQNLGHDTMYWYKQDSKKFLKIMFSYNNKELIINETVPNRFSPKSPDKAHLNLHINSLELGDSAVYFCASSQMGRGTEAFFGQGTRLTVV.

A few counts support this clonotype. The rearrangement joins TRBV13 to TRBJ2-7; D is perhaps TRBD1 (6 bases). The CDR3 consists of 13 residues. Trimming stripped 2 bases from V and 6 bases from J, with 11 bases between. Germline V gene lookup returns CDR1 PRHDT and CDR2 FYEKMQ (reference sequence). CDR3 nucleotides: TGTGCCAGCAGCTTATCAGGGGTCGGCGAGCAGTACTTC. Translation: CASSLSGVGEQYF.

In its sample, this clonotype was seen a few times. The chain joins TRBV19 to TRBJ2-2; D remains ambiguous. V was shortened by 7 bases and J by 1 base, with 4 bases between the two germline ends. The germline V gene has CDR1 LNHDA and CDR2 SQIVND (reference sequence). This CDR3 spans 12 amino acids. The chain's CDR3 is CASKENTGELFF. The DNA for the CDR3 is TGTGCCAGTAAGGAGAACACCGGGGAGCTGTTTTTT.

This rearrangement joins TRBV2 to TRBJ2-3, with D possibly being TRBD2 (5 bases). The CDR3 sequence is 14 residues long. Germline V CDR1 and CDR2: SNHLY, FYNNEI. With 5 bases removed from V and 5 bases from J, the gap between germline ends came to 14 bases. The CDR3: CASSTWARGDTQYF. The CDR3 DNA reads as TGTGCCAGCAGTACCTGGGCTCGGGGAGATACGCAGTATTTT.

The chain employs TRBV9 and TRBJ2-3; 15 nucleotides match TRBD2. J lost 3 bases, V lost 0 bases, and 2 bases had no gene match. Germline V gene data show CDR1 as SGDLS and CDR2 as YYNGEE. The CDR3 contains 17 residues. The CDR3 DNA is TGTGCCAGCAGCGTAGCAGGACTAGCGGGAGGGACAGATACGCAGTATTTT. Translated: CASSVAGLAGGTDTQYF.

This chain links TRBV19 with TRBJ2-1; D is ambiguous. This CDR3 contains 16 residues. Germline CDR1 and CDR2: LNHDA and SQIVND (reference sequence). V was clipped by 3 bases and J by 0 bases, with 12 bases between them. Here the CDR3 DNA reads TGTGCCAGTAGTATGGCCCCCTCCCTCTCCTACAATGAGCAGTTCTTC. Translated: CASSMAPSLSYNEQFF.